This T cell receptor beta chain emerged from a study of CD8 T cells in ankylosing spondylitis. General study findings and limits: Roughly 8 highly homologous variants formed a TCR beta motif that appeared characteristic of ankylosing spondylitis blood. Within matched ankylosing spondylitis synovial fluid, disease-linked clones were reportedly significantly enriched. Disease-associated clonotypes exhibited CD8+ identity and were relatively infrequent in peripheral blood. Prior work had noted some motif variants in reactive arthritis blood and synovial fluid.

The trim removed 6 bases at V and 6 bases at J, leaving 8 bases unmatched. This CDR3 spans 14 amino acids. Looked up from germline, CDR1 is MDHEN and CDR2 is SYDVKM. TCRdb recomputed calls from the 5' RACE reads with MiXCR, one row per CDR3 protein. The table has roughly 120,000 distinct CDR3 sequences, around 15% seen once. This clonotype showed up many times. Its target is not known. The sequencing input was blood, either unsorted or a sorted T cell fraction (not recorded which). The chain uses TRBV28 and TRBJ1-2; 9 nucleotides align to TRBD1. This TCR was recovered from a female donor with ankylosing spondylitis or in good health (not recorded which). The CDR3 DNA follows: TGTGCCAGCAGCTTACTAACAGGGGGCGATGGCTACACCTTC. Translating it yields CASSLLTGGDGYTF.